This TCR beta chain was identified during a study of identical twins. Study-level points and caveats: In drawing conclusions, the study used cross-sectional statistical analysis and did not follow the same donors.

Per germline, CDR1 LGHDT and CDR2 YNNKEL (reference sequence). V gave up 1 base and J gave up 10 bases, with 10 bases separating them. CDR3 length: 13 residues. A note on this clonotype: Its antigen is unidentified.

TCRdb redid the calling of the 5' RACE reads with MiXCR, one entry per CDR3 protein. The profile shows around 690,000 distinct CDR3 sequences, around 20% of them singletons. The data also belong to a second study, concerning T cells expressing NK-cell markers.

The sequenced material came from PBMCs. The sequence was collected from a woman between 18 and 30 years old in good health. The chain recombines TRBV3-1 with TRBJ2-2, with D perhaps matching TRBD1 or TRBD2 (5 bases each). In DNA form, the CDR3 reads TGTGCCAGCAGCCAAGGAGGGACGCCGGAGCTGTTTTTT. Its protein is CASSQGGTPELFF.